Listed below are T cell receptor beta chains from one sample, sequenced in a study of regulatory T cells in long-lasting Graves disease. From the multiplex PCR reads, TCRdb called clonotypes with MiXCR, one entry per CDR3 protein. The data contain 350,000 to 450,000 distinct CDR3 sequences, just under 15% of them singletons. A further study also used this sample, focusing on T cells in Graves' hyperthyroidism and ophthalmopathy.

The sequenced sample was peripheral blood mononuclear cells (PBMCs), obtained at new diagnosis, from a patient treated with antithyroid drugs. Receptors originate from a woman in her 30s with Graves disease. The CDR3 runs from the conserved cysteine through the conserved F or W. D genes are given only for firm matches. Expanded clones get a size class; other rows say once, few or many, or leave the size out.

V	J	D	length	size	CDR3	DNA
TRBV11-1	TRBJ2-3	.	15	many	CASSLRASRTDTQYF	TGTGCCAGCAGCTTAAGGGCGTCGCGCACAGATACGCAGTATTTT
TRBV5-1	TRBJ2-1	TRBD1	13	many	CASSFRGPDEQFF	TGCGCCAGCAGCTTCAGGGGGCCGGATGAGCAGTTCTTC
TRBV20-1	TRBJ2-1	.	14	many	CSSPPALAHNEQFF	TGCAGTTCCCCCCCGGCGCTGGCCCACAATGAGCAGTTCTTC
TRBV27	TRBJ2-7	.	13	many	CASSLQGLGEQYF	TGTGCCAGCAGTTTACAGGGATTGGGAGAGCAGTACTTC
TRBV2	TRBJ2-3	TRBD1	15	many	CASIGGQGVTDTQYF	TGTGCCAGCATAGGGGGACAGGGGGTGACAGATACGCAGTATTTT
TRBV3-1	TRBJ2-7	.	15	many	CASSLDQPGLYEQYF	TGTGCCAGCAGCCTCGACCAGCCTGGCCTCTACGAGCAGTACTTC
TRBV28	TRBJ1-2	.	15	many	CASRPISGSNYGYTF	TGTGCCAGCAGGCCTATAAGCGGTTCTAACTATGGCTACACCTTC
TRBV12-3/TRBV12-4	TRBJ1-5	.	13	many	CASSSGPPPAQHF	TGTGCCAGCAGTTCCGGGCCACCCCCGGCCCAGCATTTT
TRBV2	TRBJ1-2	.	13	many	CASNRSPHYGYTF	TGTGCCAGCAACCGATCCCCCCACTATGGCTACACCTTC
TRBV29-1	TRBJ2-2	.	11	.	CSGAGTGELFF	TGCAGCGGGGCCGGAACCGGGGAGCTGTTTTTT
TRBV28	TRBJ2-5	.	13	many	CASSTGLRETQYF	TGTGCCAGCAGCACCGGATTGCGAGAGACCCAGTACTTC
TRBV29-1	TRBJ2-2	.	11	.	CSVDRAGELFF	TGCAGCGTTGATCGGGCCGGGGAGCTGTTTTTT
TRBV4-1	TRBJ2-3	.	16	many	CASSQEGKKRQDTQYF	TGCGCCAGCAGCCAAGAAGGGAAGAAAAGGCAAGATACGCAGTATTTT
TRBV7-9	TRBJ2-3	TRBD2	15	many	CASSLGTRSTDTQYF	TGTGCCAGCAGCTTGGGGACTAGGAGCACAGATACGCAGTATTTT
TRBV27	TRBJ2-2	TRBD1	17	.	CASRALTGTGDTGELFF	TGTGCCAGCAGGGCATTGACCGGGACAGGGGACACCGGGGAGCTGTTTTTT
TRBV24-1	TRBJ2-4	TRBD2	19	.	CATSATTEVSGSSKNIQYF	TGTGCCACCAGTGCTACGACTGAGGTTAGCGGGAGTTCCAAAAACATTCAGTACTTC
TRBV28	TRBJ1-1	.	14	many	CASSATPRYTEAFF	TGTGCCAGCAGTGCCACCCCCCGGTACACTGAAGCTTTCTTT
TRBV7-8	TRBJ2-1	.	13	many	CASSLAGWNEQFF	TGTGCCAGCAGCTTGGCAGGGTGGAATGAGCAGTTCTTC
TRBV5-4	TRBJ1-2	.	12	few	CASSEDRDGYTF	TGTGCCAGCAGCGAGGACCGGGACGGCTACACCTTC
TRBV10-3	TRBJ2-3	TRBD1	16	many	CAISPPGQGNADTQYF	TGTGCCATCAGCCCCCCGGGACAGGGCAACGCAGATACGCAGTATTTT
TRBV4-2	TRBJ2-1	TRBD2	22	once	CASSRQTPPGLAGGSTGNEQFF	TGTGCCAGCAGCCGCCAAACCCCCCCGGGACTAGCGGGAGGCTCGACGGGCAATGAGCAGTTCTTC
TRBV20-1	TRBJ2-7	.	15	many	CSARDFRGTGYEQYF	TGCAGTGCTAGAGATTTCAGGGGTACCGGTTACGAGCAGTACTTC
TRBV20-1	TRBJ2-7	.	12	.	CSADGDSYEQYF	TGCAGTGCTGACGGGGATTCCTACGAGCAGTACTTC
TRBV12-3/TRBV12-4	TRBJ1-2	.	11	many	CASRRGDGYTF	TGTGCCAGCAGACGGGGCGATGGCTACACCTTC
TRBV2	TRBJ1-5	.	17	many	CASSVASGQNSNQPQHF	TGTGCCAGCAGTGTGGCATCGGGACAAAATAGCAATCAGCCCCAGCATTTT
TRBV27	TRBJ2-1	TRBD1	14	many	CATSRDREPLEQFF	TGTGCCACCTCGAGGGACAGGGAACCACTCGAGCAGTTCTTC
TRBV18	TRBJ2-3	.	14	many	CASSSRREGETQYF	TGTGCCAGCTCATCGCGACGGGAAGGGGAGACGCAGTATTTT
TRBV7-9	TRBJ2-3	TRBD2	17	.	CASSSTGTSGNTDTQYF	TGTGCCAGCAGCTCAACCGGGACTAGCGGGAACACAGATACGCAGTATTTT
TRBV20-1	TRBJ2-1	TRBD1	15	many	CSATGQGGGHNEQFF	TGCAGTGCTACTGGACAGGGGGGGGGGCACAATGAGCAGTTCTTC
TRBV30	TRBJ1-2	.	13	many	CAWNTLGLTGYTF	TGTGCCTGGAACACATTGGGCTTAACCGGCTACACCTTC
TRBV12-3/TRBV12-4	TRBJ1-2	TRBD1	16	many	CASSFPSRQGARGYTF	TGTGCCAGCAGTTTCCCCTCCCGACAGGGGGCTCGGGGCTACACCTTC
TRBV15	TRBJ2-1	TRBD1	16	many	CATSSETGSSYNEQFF	TGTGCCACCAGCAGCGAGACAGGGTCTTCCTACAATGAGCAGTTCTTC
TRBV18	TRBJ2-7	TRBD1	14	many	CASSAGQAKGEQYF	TGTGCCAGCTCAGCGGGACAGGCCAAGGGCGAGCAGTACTTC
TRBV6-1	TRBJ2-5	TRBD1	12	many	CATGQGQETQYF	TGTGCCACCGGACAGGGACAAGAGACCCAGTACTTC
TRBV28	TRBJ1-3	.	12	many	CASETTGNTIYF	TGTGCCAGCGAAACCACTGGAAACACCATATATTTT
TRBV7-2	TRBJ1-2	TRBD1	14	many	CASSLSGTVYGYTF	TGTGCCAGCAGCCTATCCGGGACAGTTTATGGCTACACCTTC
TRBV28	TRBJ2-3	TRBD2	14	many	CASSSAGATDTQYF	TGTGCCAGCAGTTCGGCGGGAGCAACAGATACGCAGTATTTT
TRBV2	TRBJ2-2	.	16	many	CASRVPGLQNTGELFF	TGTGCCAGCAGAGTCCCGGGACTGCAGAACACCGGGGAGCTGTTTTTT
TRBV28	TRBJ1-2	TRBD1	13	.	CASRTGGVYGYTF	TGTGCCAGCAGGACAGGGGGAGTCTATGGCTACACCTTC
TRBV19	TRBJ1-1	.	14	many	CASSIVRVAAEAFF	TGTGCCAGTAGTATAGTCAGGGTGGCGGCGGAAGCTTTCTTT
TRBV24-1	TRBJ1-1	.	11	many	CATGRDGEAFF	TGTGCCACCGGTCGGGACGGCGAAGCTTTCTTT
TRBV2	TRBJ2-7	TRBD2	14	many	CASSSGGGIYEQYF	TGTGCCAGCAGCAGTGGCGGGGGGATCTACGAGCAGTACTTC
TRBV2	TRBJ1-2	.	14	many	CATTQTGRSYGYTF	TGTGCCACCACTCAGACAGGACGTAGCTATGGCTACACCTTC
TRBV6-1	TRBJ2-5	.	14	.	CASRLIGARETQYF	TGTGCCAGCAGGCTTATTGGGGCCCGGGAGACCCAGTACTTC
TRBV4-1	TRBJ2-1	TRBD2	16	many	CASSQGLAGRGNEQFF	TGCGCCAGCAGCCAAGGACTAGCGGGAAGGGGAAATGAGCAGTTCTTC